Presented here are 8 T cell receptor beta chains from one specimen sequenced in a study of OX40 agonist ivuxolimab in advanced cancers. Only in-frame clones appear in the TCRdb table, and some are missing; sequencing was by immunoSEQ multiplex PCR. The sample has over 65,000 clones, 70% to 85% seen once. This specimen was CD4+ or CD8+ T cells sorted from blood, taken in a trial of the OX40 agonist ivuxolimab. The receptor set was obtained from an adult with an advanced solid tumor such as melanoma, head and neck, liver or kidney cancer.

CDR3 nucleotides: TGTGCCAGCAGTTACAATTGGGAGGGCGCCTACGAGCAGTACTTC. It is translated as CASSYNWEGAYEQYF. This rearrangement joins TRBV6-5 to TRBJ2-7; 7 bases align to TRBD2. The CDR3 extends over 15 amino acids. Trimming at V came to 2 bases and at J to 2 bases, leaving 6 bases not matched to a gene. Germline lookup yields CDR1 MNHEY and CDR2 SVGAGI.

This clone was picked up a small number of times. The V call is TRBV18, the J call TRBJ1-6; D not certain. V lost 2 bases and J lost 4, with 0 bases in between. Germline V lookup: CDR1 KGHSH, CDR2 LQKENI. There are 12 residues in the CDR3. The CDR3 reads CASSPYNSPLHF. The CDR3, as DNA: TGTGCCAGCTCACCATATAATTCACCCCTCCACTTT.

The genes are TRBV28 and TRBJ2-1, with TRBD2 matching over 8 bases. CDR1 is MDHEN, CDR2 SYDVKM, per germline. The J segment lost 8 bases and the V segment lost 2 bases, leaving 8 bases of the junction unmatched. The CDR3 is 15 amino acids. In nucleotides, the CDR3 is TGTGCCAGCAGTTTACCCCAGCGGGAGATTTATGAGCAGTTCTTC. Its protein product is CASSLPQREIYEQFF.

The sample holds one count of this clone. This chain uses TRBV2 with TRBJ1-2; D might be TRBD1 (5 bases). The germline CDR1 and CDR2 sequences are SNHLY and FYNNEI. The ends were cut back, 3 bases at V and 1 base at J, with 12 bases in the middle. The CDR3 runs to 15 residues. CDR3 amino acids: CASSDGGEFNYGYTF. CDR3 coding DNA: TGTGCCAGCAGTGATGGGGGGGAATTTAACTATGGCTACACCTTC.

The chain employs TRBV28 and TRBJ1-5; a weak D match, TRBD1 (5 bases). The germline V gene has CDR1 MDHEN and CDR2 SYDVKM. V lost 3 bases and J 5 bases, leaving 11 bases between the germline ends. The CDR3 totals 14 residues. The CDR3 spells CASSLEDTYQPQHF. In DNA form, the CDR3 reads TGTGCCAGCAGTTTGGAGGACACTTATCAGCCCCAGCATTTT.

This rearrangement joins TRBV5-1 to TRBJ2-3, with D perhaps assigned TRBD1 or TRBD2 (6 bases each). The V and J ends lost 4 bases and 1 base respectively, with 16 bases between them. Germline loops: CDR1 SGHRS, CDR2 YFSETQ. The CDR3 spans 16 residues. CDR3 region: CASSGGGGVGTDTQYF. The CDR3 DNA reads TGCGCCAGCAGCGGGGGCGGAGGGGTGGGCACAGATACGCAGTATTTT.

The genes are TRBV5-1 and TRBJ2-1; D may be TRBD2 (5 bases). Germline CDR1 reads SGHRS; CDR2 reads YFSETQ. V was shortened by 2 bases and J by 9 bases, with 15 bases between the two germline ends. There are 14 residues in the CDR3. Written as DNA, the CDR3 is TGCGCCAGCAGCTTTCTGGTGGGAGAAGGTGAGCAGTTCTTC. It yields the protein CASSFLVGEGEQFF.

This clone has just one count. This CDR3 reads CASSPTWSADTQYF. CDR3 DNA sequence: TGTGCCAGCAGTCCAACTTGGTCCGCAGATACGCAGTATTTT. The chain employs TRBV28 and TRBJ2-3; D unclear. Per the germline V gene, CDR1 is MDHEN and CDR2 is SYDVKM. Trimming took off 5 bases at V and 4 bases at J, with 13 bases between the two ends. This CDR3 spans 14 amino acids.